This passage covers 31 T cell receptor beta chains from one sample sequenced in a study of blood T cell repertoires in COVID-19 (dated by TCRdb to the early 2020s). Libraries were built with the immunoSEQ multiplex PCR assay. Not all clones reach the TCRdb copy of this immuneACCESS table, which keeps in-frame sequences only. Checked studies attribute under half of the gap to unresolved V genes and leave the rest unexplained. The sample table contains 120,000 or so clones; only one count was recorded for approximately 80% of them. 35% to 40% of the sample is held by the ten biggest clonotypes. Sequenced sample: peripheral blood. These receptors were collected from a man aged 40-50 years with active or convalescent COVID-19.

The chain combines TRBV18 with TRBJ1-1; TRBD1 is a possible D gene (5 bases). V was trimmed by 6 bases and J by 1 base, leaving 15 bases between them. The germline CDR1 and CDR2 sequences are KGHSH and LQKENI. The CDR3 length is 15 residues. The CDR3 DNA sequence: TGTGCCAGCTCGGGGCCCAGGACGGCGAACACTGAAGCTTTCTTT. It translates to CASSGPRTANTEAFF.

This clone came up a few times. The rearrangement links TRBV19 to TRBJ2-1, with a possible D match to TRBD2 (5 bases). V shed 11 bases and J shed 0 bases, with 5 bases lying between them. CDR1 is LNHDA, CDR2 SQIVND, per germline (reference sequence). The CDR3 has 11 residues. The CDR3, as DNA: TGTGCCGCGGGCTCCTACAATGAGCAGTTCTTC. This sequence encodes CAAGSYNEQFF.

This chain connects TRBV9 to TRBJ1-1; 10 bases align to TRBD1. The CDR3 is 15 residues long. The V and J ends lost 3 bases and 8 bases, in that order; junction bases with no gene match: 10. Germline V CDR1 and CDR2: SGDLS, YYNGEE. CDR3 sequence: CASSAAGTGATEAFF. CDR3 in DNA: TGTGCCAGCAGCGCTGCCGGGACAGGGGCCACGGAAGCTTTCTTT.

This rearrangement joins TRBV7-2 to TRBJ2-2; D is ambiguous. The CDR3 runs to 17 residues. Germline CDR1 is SGHTA and CDR2 is FQGNSA. The V end was cut by 1 base, the J end by 6 bases, with 18 bases between. CDR3 in amino acids: CASSLGRVVGWAGELFF. The CDR3 DNA sequence: TGTGCCAGCAGCTTAGGACGGGTTGTCGGGTGGGCCGGGGAGCTGTTTTTT.

The chain links TRBV19 to TRBJ1-1; no definite D call. The V and J ends lost 3 bases and 1 base respectively, with 9 bases between them. Germline values: CDR1 LNHDA, CDR2 SQIVND (reference sequence). The CDR3 totals 14 residues. The DNA of the CDR3 is TGTGCCAGTAGTATGCGGGGAGAGAACACTGAAGCTTTCTTT. Translating it yields CASSMRGENTEAFF.

This sequence joins TRBV18 and TRBJ1-5; 11 bases agree with TRBD1. CDR3 length equals 16 residues. V shed 6 bases, J shed 6 bases, and the junction held 10 bases outside the gene matches. Germline values: CDR1 KGHSH, CDR2 LQKENI. CDR3 DNA sequence: TGTGCCAGCTCCCCCGGGACAGGGGGTATGGGTCAGCCCCAGCATTTT. Protein: CASSPGTGGMGQPQHF.

The sample holds one count of this clone. This chain links TRBV13 with TRBJ1-2, with D possibly being TRBD1 (6 bases). Per germline, CDR1 PRHDT and CDR2 FYEKMQ (reference sequence). This CDR3 is 13 amino acids long. Trimming shortened V by 6 bases and J by 6 bases, and 14 bases separated the two germline ends. The CDR3 sequence: CASRLTGGNGYTF. Written as DNA, the CDR3 is TGTGCCAGCAGGCTGACAGGAGGAAATGGCTACACCTTC.

The CDR3 loop is CASSLVQGASSYNSPLHF. The CDR3 DNA reads TGTGCCAGCAGCTTGGTACAGGGGGCGAGCTCCTATAATTCACCCCTCCACTTT. The rearrangement joins TRBV5-4 to TRBJ1-6; 9 nucleotides match TRBD1. The CDR3 sequence is 18 residues long. The germline V gene encodes CDR1 SGHNT and CDR2 YYREEE (reference sequence). Trimming removed 0 bases from V and 0 bases from J; junction bases left unmatched: 4. Using reference TRBV5-4 and TRBJ1-6 for the parts outside the CDR3, the full variable domain is ETGVTQSPTHLIKTRGQQVTLRCSSQSGHNTVSWYQQALGQGPQFIFQYYREEENGRGNFPPRFSGLQFPNYSSELNVNALELDDSALYLCASSLVQGASSYNSPLHFGNGTRLTVT.

The chain recombines TRBV7-6 with TRBJ2-3; TRBD2 agrees at 12 bases. Trimming at V came to 3 bases and at J to 3 bases, leaving 7 bases not matched to a gene. This CDR3 region has 17 residues. CDR1 is SGHVS and CDR2 is FNYEAQ in the germline V gene. This CDR3 reads CASSFGLAGRITDTQYF. The CDR3 DNA sequence: TGTGCCAGCAGCTTCGGACTAGCGGGGCGTATAACAGATACGCAGTATTTT.

The J gene is TRBJ2-7, the V gene TRBV7-2, with 7 bases identical to TRBD1. Germline V gene data show CDR1 as SGHTA and CDR2 as FQGNSA. V lost 5 bases and J lost 6; bases outside the gene matches: 4. The CDR3 is 12 amino acids. The DNA for the CDR3 is TGTGCCAGCAGCCCGTACAGGGGCGAGCAGTACTTC. Its translation: CASSPYRGEQYF.

The chain carries TRBV7-2 and TRBJ1-5, with D perhaps TRBD1 (6 bases). Germline V gene sequence: CDR1 SGHTA, CDR2 FQGNSA. The V end was cut by 5 bases, the J end by 0 bases, with 14 bases between. The CDR3 totals 16 residues. This chain's CDR3 is CASSPRTVYSNQPQHF. The CDR3 region has the DNA TGTGCCAGCAGCCCCCGGACAGTTTATAGCAATCAGCCCCAGCATTTT. The full variable domain, completed using reference TRBV7-2 and TRBJ1-5, is GAGVSQSPSNKVTEKGKDVELRCDPISGHTALYWYRQSLGQGLEFLIYFQGNSAPDKSGLPSDRFSAERTGGSVSTLTIQRTQQEDSAVYLCASSPRTVYSNQPQHFGDGTRLSIL.

A note on this clone: No DNA is shown, since the ends of the CDR3 on it are uncertain; the CDR3 is the one TCRdb lists. The gene calls are TRBV29-1 and TRBJ2-7; TRBD2 reflects the table's D call only, with no check against the DNA. The CDR3 has 12 residues if both end residues are counted. CDR1 is SQVTM, CDR2 ANQGSEA, per germline. CDR3 sequence reads: CSVGGGTGAWDF.

A single count supports this clone. The V call is TRBV6-2 or TRBV6-3, the J call TRBJ1-1; no clear D. The V gene lost 4 bases and the J gene lost 12 bases, with 15 bases spanning the gap. This CDR3 contains 12 residues. CDR1 and CDR2 from the germline V gene are MNHEY and SVGEGT. This chain's CDR3 is CASSSSAGRTFF. The CDR3 bases are TGTGCCAGCAGTTCGTCGGCAGGAAGGACTTTCTTT.

The rearrangement joins TRBV4-3 to TRBJ2-3; TRBD2 aligns across 9 bases. This CDR3 comprises 13 residues. Per germline, CDR1 LGHNA and CDR2 YSLEER. V dropped 2 bases and J dropped 6; count of bases not matched to a gene: 0. For the CDR3, the DNA is TGCGCCAGCAGCCAAAGCGGGGGGGATACGCAGTATTTT. Protein product: CASSQSGGDTQYF.

This clone occurred once. The V gene is TRBV7-2, the J gene TRBJ1-1; a possible D gene is TRBD1 (6 bases). The germline V gene encodes CDR1 SGHTA and CDR2 FQGNSA. V dropped 5 bases and J dropped 2 bases, with 21 bases sitting between them. The CDR3 contains 17 residues. CDR3 DNA: TGTGCCAGCAGCCAGGGGCTTTTTCGGGACACAAACACTGAAGCTTTCTTT. Its translation is CASSQGLFRDTNTEAFF.

The chain combines TRBV19 with TRBJ1-2, with 8 bases lining up with TRBD1. J gave up 8 bases and V 7 bases, and 9 bases lay outside the gene matches. This CDR3 is built from 13 residues. CDR1 and CDR2 (germline): LNHDA, SQIVND (reference sequence). The CDR3 nucleotides are TGTGCCAGTAACCCCGGGCAGGGGGCAGGCTACACCTTC. Translating gives CASNPGQGAGYTF.

CDR3 sequence (DNA): TGTGCCAGCAGCTCCGGTAAGCTCGAGCAGTACTTC. It codes for CASSSGKLEQYF. The chain joins TRBV11-3 to TRBJ2-7; no clear D. The V gene lost 4 bases and the J gene lost 6 bases, with 10 bases spanning the gap. In germline, CDR1 is SGHNT, CDR2 YENEEA. This CDR3 is 12 amino acids long.

The V gene is TRBV28, the J gene TRBJ1-6, with 9 positions matching TRBD1. Trimming cost V 5 bases and J 7 bases; bases outside gene matches: 3. The germline V gene has CDR1 MDHEN and CDR2 SYDVKM. This CDR3 has 14 amino acids. This CDR3 reads CASSGTGTNSPLHF. CDR3 nucleotide sequence: TGTGCCAGCAGTGGGACAGGGACAAATTCACCCCTCCACTTT.

DNA for the CDR3: TGTGCCATCGGTCTAGCGGGAGTTCGGGAGCAGTACTTC. Amino acids: CAIGLAGVREQYF. The chain joins TRBV10-3 to TRBJ2-7; 10 nucleotides align to TRBD2. Germline lookup yields CDR1 ENHRY and CDR2 SYGVKD. V was pared by 8 bases and J by 7 bases, with 8 bases of the junction left unmatched. The CDR3 has 13 residues.

The chain joins TRBV10-3 to TRBJ1-2; 9 bases are a match to TRBD1. This CDR3 spans 15 amino acids. Germline-derived CDR1 and CDR2 are ENHRY and SYGVKD. The junction had 7 bases not matched to a gene; V was cut back by 6 bases and J by 2 bases. The CDR3 region has the DNA TGTGCCATCAGCGAGGGGACAGGGATGAACTATGGCTACACCTTC. Its translation is CAISEGTGMNYGYTF.

CDR3 nucleotide sequence: TGTGCCAGCAGCTTATATGGGGGGATGAACACTGAAGCTTTCTTT. Its translation is CASSLYGGMNTEAFF. V and J are TRBV7-9 and TRBJ1-1; D is possibly TRBD1 (5 bases). CDR1 SEHNR and CDR2 FQNEAQ come from the germline V gene (reference sequence). The V gene lost 2 bases and the J gene lost 0 bases, with 10 bases spanning the gap. This CDR3 has 15 residues.

This clone was seen more than once but under ten times. J is TRBJ2-1 and V is TRBV6-4; 7 positions agree with TRBD1. The CDR3 runs to 13 residues. V shed 2 bases and J 5 bases; nucleotides not matched to a gene: 0. Per germline, CDR1 MRHNA and CDR2 SNTAGT. CDR3 bases: TGTGCCAGCAGTGACAGGGGGCACAATGAGCAGTTCTTC. This encodes CASSDRGHNEQFF.

In this sample, this clone turned up many times. This chain links TRBV28 with TRBJ1-2, with D possibly being TRBD1 (6 bases). The CDR3 is made up of 13 amino acids. V lost 3 bases and J lost 9, with 14 bases in between. Looked up from germline, CDR1 is MDHEN and CDR2 is SYDVKM. The DNA of the CDR3 is TGTGCCAGCAGTTTGGAGGGGGAGGGGAGCTACACCTTC. Protein product: CASSLEGEGSYTF.

The rearrangement links TRBV2 to TRBJ1-1; D possibly corresponds to TRBD1 (6 bases). This CDR3 region has 12 residues. Trimming removed 7 bases at V and 4 bases at J, with 10 bases between. Germline V gives CDR1 SNHLY, CDR2 FYNNEI. The CDR3: CASKQGITEAFF. For the CDR3, the DNA is TGTGCCAGCAAACAGGGTATCACTGAAGCTTTCTTT. Supplemented by reference TRBV2 and TRBJ1-1, the full variable domain reads EPEVTQTPSHQVTQMGQEVILRCVPISNHLYFYWYRQILGQKVEFLVSFYNNEISEKSEIFDDQFSVERPDGSNFTLKIRSTKLEDSAMYFCASKQGITEAFFGQGTRLTVV.

This clone was detected only a few times. The chain combines TRBV6-5 with TRBJ2-2; 8 bases fit TRBD1. Trimming removed 10 bases from V and 2 bases from J; junction bases left unmatched: 6. The CDR3 totals 14 residues. The germline V gene has CDR1 MNHEY and CDR2 SVGAGI. In DNA, the CDR3 is TGTGCCACCACAGGACAGGGTAACACCGGGGAGCTGTTTTTT. It is translated as CATTGQGNTGELFF.

The rearrangement links TRBV5-1 to TRBJ2-7; TRBD1 might be the D (6 bases). Germline values: CDR1 SGHRS, CDR2 YFSETQ. The germline V and J ends were trimmed by 3 bases and 5 bases, with 18 bases remaining between them. This CDR3 has 15 residues. The CDR3 region is CASSSGAKSPHEQYF. As DNA, the CDR3 is TGCGCCAGCAGCTCAGGGGCGAAGTCTCCCCACGAGCAGTACTTC.

The chain is built from TRBV2 and TRBJ2-2; 7 bases agree with TRBD1. The CDR3 is made up of 12 amino acids. V lost 6 bases and J lost 8; bases outside the gene matches: 3. Germline V CDR1 and CDR2: SNHLY, FYNNEI. CDR3 residues: CASRDRRGELFF. DNA of the CDR3: TGTGCCAGCAGGGACAGGAGAGGGGAGCTGTTTTTT.

This rearrangement joins TRBV6-4 to TRBJ1-1; D is unresolved. The CDR3 runs 13 residues. Germline CDR1 reads MRHNA; CDR2 reads SNTAGT. The V and J ends lost 6 bases and 1 base respectively, with 9 bases between them. This CDR3 reads CASRLAENTEAFF. The CDR3 region has the DNA TGTGCCAGCAGACTAGCTGAGAACACTGAAGCTTTCTTT.

This chain links TRBV29-1 with TRBJ2-5; maybe TRBD2 (5 bases). Germline loops: CDR1 SQVTM, CDR2 ANQGSEA. The ends were cut back, 3 bases at V and 7 bases at J, with 15 bases in the middle. CDR3 length: 13 amino acids. In DNA, the CDR3 is TGCAGCGTTGACCCCGAGGGCACGGGGACCCAGTACTTC. Its protein is CSVDPEGTGTQYF.

V is TRBV27 and J is TRBJ1-5, with D perhaps TRBD1 (6 bases). This CDR3 has 14 residues. Trimming took 4 bases from V and 5 from J, leaving 12 bases between them. The V gene's germline CDR1 is MNHEY and CDR2 SMNVEV (reference sequence). DNA for the CDR3: TGTGCCAGCAGTTCACAGGGAAGGGATCAGCCCCAGCATTTT. It is translated as CASSSQGRDQPQHF.

The chain joins TRBV18 to TRBJ2-3, with a weak D call TRBD2 (5 bases). V lost 6 bases and J 6 bases, leaving 16 bases between the germline ends. Germline-derived CDR1 and CDR2 are KGHSH and LQKENI. This CDR3 comprises 14 residues. The CDR3 protein is CASSPPGRADTQYF. CDR3 coding DNA: TGTGCCAGCTCCCCTCCGGGGAGAGCGGATACGCAGTATTTT. The entire variable domain, with the rest obtained from reference TRBV18 and TRBJ2-3, is as follows: NAGVMQNPRHLVRRRGQEARLRCSPMKGHSHVYWYRQLPEEGLKFMVYLQKENIIDESGMPKERFSAEFPKEGPSILRIQQVVRGDSAAYFCASSPPGRADTQYFGPGTRLTVL.